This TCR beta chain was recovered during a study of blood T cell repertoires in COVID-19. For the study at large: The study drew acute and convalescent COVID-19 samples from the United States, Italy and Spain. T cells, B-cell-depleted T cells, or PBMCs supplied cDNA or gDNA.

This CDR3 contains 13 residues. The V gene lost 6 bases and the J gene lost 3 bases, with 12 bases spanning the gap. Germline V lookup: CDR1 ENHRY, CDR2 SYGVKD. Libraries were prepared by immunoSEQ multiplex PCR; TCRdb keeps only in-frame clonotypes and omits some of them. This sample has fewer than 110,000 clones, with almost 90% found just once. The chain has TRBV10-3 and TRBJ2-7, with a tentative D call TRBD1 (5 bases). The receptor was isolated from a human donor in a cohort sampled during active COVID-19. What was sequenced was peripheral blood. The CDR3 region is CAISHLDSYEQYF. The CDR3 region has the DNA TGTGCCATCAGCCACCTTGACAGCTACGAGCAGTACTTC.